Listed here are 17 T cell receptor beta chains from one sample, sequenced in a study of response to subunit inactivated influenza vaccine. TCRdb called the RT-PCR reads again in MiXCR, with one record for every CDR3 protein. Altogether about 160,000 distinct CDR3 sequences are present, roughly a tenth being singletons, with the ten largest covering under 15%. The sequenced sample was non-naive T cells sorted from PBMCs, obtained about 40 days after vaccination. The receptors here all came from a man aged 45-65 years who received an inactivated influenza vaccine.

A few counts support this clonotype. The chain employs TRBV7-2 and TRBJ1-2; 9 bases map to TRBD1. V lost 5 bases to trimming and J lost 11 bases; unmatched junction nucleotides: 15. The CDR3 runs 15 residues. The germline V gene has CDR1 SGHTA and CDR2 FQGNSA. The CDR3 DNA reads as TGTGCCAGCAGCCCTTCAAGGGACAGGGTGTCTAGTTACACCTTC. This gives the protein CASSPSRDRVSSYTF.

This chain uses TRBV6-2 or TRBV6-3 with TRBJ1-6, with 7 bases that match TRBD1. The CDR3 has 16 amino acids. Germline CDR1 and CDR2: MNHEY and SVGEGT. Trimming at V came to 6 bases and at J to 5 bases, leaving 10 bases not matched to a gene. CDR3 DNA: TGTGCCAGCAGAACTTCGGGACAGCCCCATAATTCACCCCTCCACTTT. Translating gives CASRTSGQPHNSPLHF.

This clonotype occurred many times. This chain joins TRBV12-3 or TRBV12-4 and TRBJ2-1; 8 bases match TRBD2. CDR3 length equals 15 residues. The ends lost 5 bases at V and 2 bases at J; junction bases unmatched: 5. The CDR3 region is CASSRSGSAYNEQFF. The CDR3 bases are TGTGCCAGCAGTCGAAGCGGGAGTGCCTACAATGAGCAGTTCTTC.

V usage is TRBV9 and J usage is TRBJ2-1; 10 positions agree with TRBD2. Germline loops: CDR1 SGDLS, CDR2 YYNGEE. The CDR3 sequence is 15 residues long. V shed 0 bases, J shed 10 bases, and the junction held 7 bases outside the gene matches. Here the CDR3 reads CASSVGFSGGSEQFF. The CDR3 bases are TGTGCCAGCAGCGTAGGTTTTAGCGGGGGGTCGGAGCAGTTCTTC.

This clonotype has more than one count but fewer than ten. This chain uses TRBV20-1 with TRBJ2-7; 7 positions agree with TRBD1. In germline, CDR1 is DFQATT, CDR2 SNEGSKA (reference sequence). The CDR3 contains 13 residues. V shed 8 bases and J 2 bases; nucleotides not matched to a gene: 9. CDR3: CSTFWGTAYEQYF. The CDR3 bases are TGCAGTACCTTTTGGGGGACAGCCTACGAGCAGTACTTC.

This clonotype showed up just a few times. The chain employs TRBV29-1 and TRBJ1-2; 8 bases align to TRBD1. The CDR3 loop spans 14 amino acids. Looked up from germline, CDR1 is SQVTM and CDR2 is ANQGSEA. Losses at the gene ends were 7 bases for V and 8 bases for J; bases not matched to a gene: 15. The CDR3 reads CSALQNRGEYGYTF. The CDR3 DNA reads as TGCAGCGCTTTACAAAACAGGGGGGAGTACGGCTACACCTTC.

This rearrangement joins TRBV13 to TRBJ1-4; D unresolved. Germline V gene data show CDR1 as PRHDT and CDR2 as FYEKMQ (reference sequence). V lost 4 bases to trimming and J lost 7 bases, with 10 bases between them. The CDR3 extends over 13 amino acids. In DNA form, the CDR3 reads TGTGCCAGCAGCTCCCGCGGGAGTGAAAAACTGTTTTTT. It is translated as CASSSRGSEKLFF.

The chain couples TRBV10-1 to TRBJ1-6; D is undetermined. In germline, CDR1 is WNHNN, CDR2 SYGVQD (reference sequence). The ends were cut back, 8 bases at V and 5 bases at J, with 10 bases in the middle. The CDR3 length is 13 residues. CDR3 region: CASLDTDNSPLHF. In nucleotides, the CDR3 is TGCGCCAGCCTCGACACCGATAATTCACCCCTCCACTTT.

The chain employs TRBV7-9 and TRBJ2-1, with TRBD1 matching over 9 bases. The CDR3 runs 15 residues. Germline V gives CDR1 SEHNR, CDR2 FQNEAQ (reference sequence). Trimming removed 3 bases from V and 8 bases from J; junction bases left unmatched: 8. The DNA of the CDR3 is TGTGCCAGCAGCTTCACCGGGACAGGGATGGATGAGCAGTTCTTC. Encoded protein: CASSFTGTGMDEQFF.

The table lists this clonotype with a few counts. The chain joins TRBV20-1 to TRBJ2-4; D unclear. From germline, CDR1 is DFQATT and CDR2 SNEGSKA (reference sequence). The CDR3 loop spans 13 amino acids. The V end lost 7 bases, the J end lost 1 base, and 11 bases lay between the germline ends. This CDR3 is CSVFAGAKNIQYF. The CDR3 nucleotides are TGCAGTGTTTTTGCCGGGGCCAAAAACATTCAGTACTTC.

This clonotype was detected many times. The rearrangement joins TRBV24-1 to TRBJ2-3; D gene unclear. CDR3 size: 13 residues. The V gene lost 4 bases and the J gene lost 3 bases, with 7 bases spanning the gap. Germline V gene sequence: CDR1 KGHDR, CDR2 SFDVKD. The CDR3 is CATSDDFTDTQYF. CDR3 nucleotides: TGTGCCACCAGTGACGATTTTACAGATACGCAGTATTTT.

J is TRBJ2-3 and V is TRBV19; possible D gene TRBD1, 6 bases. V dropped 2 bases and J dropped 1 base, with 10 bases sitting between them. CDR1 and CDR2 (germline): LNHDA, SQIVND (reference sequence). The CDR3 is 15 residues long. The CDR3 loop is CASSIYSGGTDTQYF. Written as DNA, the CDR3 is TGTGCCAGTAGTATATACTCAGGGGGCACAGATACGCAGTATTTT.

A single count supports this clonotype. The chain uses TRBV7-9 and TRBJ2-7; the match to TRBD1 covers 10 bases. The CDR3 contains 15 residues. V dropped 5 bases and J dropped 4; count of bases not matched to a gene: 8. Germline V CDR1 and CDR2: SEHNR, FQNEAQ (reference sequence). The CDR3 DNA follows: TGTGCCAGCAGCCCCCCCCGACAGGGGGCTTACGAGCAGTACTTC. It specifies CASSPPRQGAYEQYF.

This clonotype was found many times. The chain carries TRBV20-1 and TRBJ2-1, with TRBD1 identical over 9 bases. Trimming cost V 6 bases and J 6 bases; bases outside gene matches: 9. CDR1 is DFQATT and CDR2 is SNEGSKA in the germline V gene (reference sequence). The CDR3 runs 14 residues. CDR3 residues: CSAPGQGPRNEQFF. CDR3 coding DNA: TGCAGTGCCCCCGGACAGGGGCCCCGCAATGAGCAGTTCTTC.

In the case of this clonotype: This may arise from a read error, as a much more abundant clone is one base away. The CDR3 here is CASIGVAGKEDTQYF. The CDR3 nucleotides are TGTGCCAGCATTGGGGTAGCGGGAAAAGAAGATACGCAGTATTTT. V usage is TRBV6-4 and J usage is TRBJ2-3; TRBD2 matches at 8 bases. The J segment lost 5 bases and the V segment lost 7 bases, leaving 11 bases of the junction unmatched. This CDR3 is 15 amino acids long. Germline assignment: CDR1 MRHNA and CDR2 SNTAGT.

V usage is TRBV20-1 and J usage is TRBJ1-5, with D hard to call. Germline V gene sequence: CDR1 DFQATT, CDR2 SNEGSKA (reference sequence). The CDR3 totals 14 residues. V lost 2 bases and J 2 bases, leaving 10 bases between the germline ends. The CDR3, as DNA: TGCAGTGCTAGAAAAGGGTTCGGCAATCAGCCCCAGCATTTT. Amino acid sequence: CSARKGFGNQPQHF.

This clonotype showed up many times. The chain couples TRBV5-1 to TRBJ2-2; TRBD1 is a possible D gene (5 bases). V gave up 2 bases and J gave up 3 bases, with 14 bases separating them. Germline CDR1 SGHRS, CDR2 YFSETQ. The CDR3 has 16 residues. CDR3 loop: CASSLAQGWDTGELFF. DNA for the CDR3: TGCGCCAGCAGCTTAGCCCAGGGATGGGACACCGGGGAGCTGTTTTTT.